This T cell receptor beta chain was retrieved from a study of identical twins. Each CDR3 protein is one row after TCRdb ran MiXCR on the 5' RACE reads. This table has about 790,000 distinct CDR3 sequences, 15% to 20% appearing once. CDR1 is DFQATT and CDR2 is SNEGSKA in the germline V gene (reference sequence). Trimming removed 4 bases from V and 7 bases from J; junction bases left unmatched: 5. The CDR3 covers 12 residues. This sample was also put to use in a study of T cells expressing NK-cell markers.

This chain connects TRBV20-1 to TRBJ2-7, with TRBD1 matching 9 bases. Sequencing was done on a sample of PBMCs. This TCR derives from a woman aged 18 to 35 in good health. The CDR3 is CSANNRGREQYF. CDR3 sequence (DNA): TGCAGTGCTAACAACAGGGGGCGGGAGCAGTACTTC.